The entry below gives a single T cell receptor (beta chain) sequence along with its context. This entry is derived from a study of blood T cell repertoires in COVID-19. CDR3 length: 18 residues. Germline V gives CDR1 PRHDT, CDR2 FYEKMQ (reference sequence). V was trimmed by 10 bases and J by 0 bases, leaving 26 bases between them. Authors' methods: Amplification of reference gene primers provided the estimated nucleated cell counts. Assay: immunoSEQ multiplex PCR; the TCRdb copy retains only in-frame clones and omits some. The V and J calls and clone size are taken from that table; D and trimming were inferred from the DNA. Of roughly 180,000 clones listed, around four fifths are singletons.

Sequencing was done on a sample of peripheral blood. This chain uses TRBV13 with TRBJ2-3; TRBD2 might be the D (6 bases). The clonotype comes from a woman under 40 with acute or convalescent COVID-19. CDR3 protein: CAIKRIGEAGPSTDTQYF. The DNA for the CDR3 is TGTGCCATCAAACGTATCGGGGAAGCGGGCCCTAGCACAGATACGCAGTATTTT.